This T cell receptor (beta chain) was sequenced in a study of human versus mouse CDR3 diversity and MHC coevolution. General study points: Clonal inequality was lowest in most of the three human donors. Humans had the largest estimated TCR beta repertoire, 1.5 million to 2 million clonotypes.

Notes on this clone: Its antigen is not identified.

TCRdb keeps only in-frame clones here, not all; method: immunoSEQ multiplex PCR. The sample has about 81,000 clones, over 85% seen once. Naive CD4 T cells were sorted as CD45RO-negative, CD62L-positive. The clonotype originates from a person aged 30-69 years in good health. The sample consisted of naive CD4+ T cells from blood. Described subset: CD45RO-negative CD62L-positive naive CD4 T cells.

DNA of the CDR3: TGTGCCAGCAGCGCGAACCTAGGGGGAGCGGGGGGGCGCAATGAGCAGTTCTTC. Translation: CASSANLGGAGGRNEQFF. This chain links TRBV7-2 with TRBJ2-1, with 10 bases that match TRBD2. CDR1 SGHTA and CDR2 FQGNSA come from the germline V gene. V shed 5 bases, J shed 6 bases, and the junction held 16 bases outside the gene matches. This CDR3 has 18 amino acids.